The 14 T cell receptor beta chains reported below all come from one sample, sequenced in a study of T cells expressing NK-cell markers. TCRdb re-called the 5' RACE reads and gives one entry per CDR3 protein, without DNA. The sample totals a few hundred thousand distinct CDR3 sequences; its top ten clones hold roughly 3.5%. The sequenced material came from blood T cells: a sorted CD56 or NKG2C T cell subset, CD4+ or CD8+ T cells, or bulk PBMC T cells (not recorded which). These receptors all stem from a man younger than 30 in good health.

The chain employs TRBV7-3 and TRBJ2-1; TCRdb selects TRBD2, and the lack of DNA leaves this call unchecked. Germline loops: CDR1 SGHTA, CDR2 FQGTGA. The CDR3 is 18 residues long. The CDR3 is CASSLNTRTSGRGSEQFF. Based on the CDR3 plus reference TRBV7-3 and TRBJ2-1, the full variable domain is GAGVSQTPSNKVTEKGKYVELRCDPISGHTALYWYRQSLGQGPEFLIYFQGTGAADDSGLPNDRFFAVRPEGSVSTLKIQRTERGDSAVYLCASSLNTRTSGRGSEQFFGPGTRLTVL.

The genes are TRBV20-1 and TRBJ1-4. This CDR3 has 14 amino acids. Germline values: CDR1 DFQATT, CDR2 SNEGSKA (reference sequence). The CDR3 sequence is CSAGLDATNEKLFF.

The CDR3 reads CASSFGTGNTEAFF. This chain uses TRBV12-3 or TRBV12-4 with TRBJ1-1; without DNA, the TCRdb call of TRBD1 cannot be checked. The CDR3 sequence is 14 residues long.

The chain has TRBV6-5 and TRBJ2-3; TCRdb's D gene call, TRBD2, goes unchecked for lack of DNA. The CDR3 totals 15 residues. From germline, CDR1 is MNHEY and CDR2 SVGAGI. CDR3 residues: CASRRRALRTDTQYF.

This chain connects TRBV4-3 to TRBJ2-5. There are 14 residues in the CDR3. Germline V lookup: CDR1 LGHNA, CDR2 YSLEER. The CDR3 sequence is CASSQDSWGGTQYF.

V is TRBV4-1 and J is TRBJ2-4; TCRdb designates TRBD2, a call that cannot be tested without DNA. Germline V gives CDR1 MGHRA, CDR2 YSYEKL. This CDR3 spans 18 amino acids. CDR3 protein: CASSQGLAGVIAKNIQYF.

V and J are TRBV30 and TRBJ2-1. The CDR3 totals 11 residues. In germline, CDR1 is GTSNPN, CDR2 SVGIG (reference sequence). The CDR3 region is CAWSVATEQFF. Combining the CDR3 with reference TRBV30 and TRBJ2-1 gives the whole variable domain SQTIHQWPATLVQPVGSPLSLECTVEGTSNPNLYWYRQAAGRGLQLLFYSVGIGQISSEVPQNLSASRPQDRQFILSSKKLLLSDSGFYLCAWSVATEQFFGPGTRLTVL.

This chain uses TRBV11-2 with TRBJ2-1; TCRdb gives TRBD2 as the D gene, but with no DNA this cannot be confirmed. This CDR3 has 16 amino acids. CDR1 SGHAT and CDR2 FQNNGV come from the germline V gene. CDR3 region: CASSSYSGRRYNEQFF. The full variable domain, completed using reference TRBV11-2 and TRBJ2-1, is EAGVAQSPRYKIIEKRQSVAFWCNPISGHATLYWYQQILGQGPKLLIQFQNNGVVDDSQLPKDRFSAERLKGVDSTLKIQPAKLEDSAVYLCASSSYSGRRYNEQFFGPGTRLTVL.

J is TRBJ2-1 and V is TRBV6-4; TCRdb lists TRBD1, though no DNA is available to test this call. Germline V gene sequence: CDR1 MRHNA, CDR2 SNTAGT. The CDR3 has 14 residues. CDR3 protein: CASSGLAPSNEQFF.

The chain joins TRBV20-1 to TRBJ2-1; the D gene TCRdb calls, TRBD2, cannot be checked with no DNA. The CDR3 has 14 amino acids. Germline loops: CDR1 DFQATT, CDR2 SNEGSKA (reference sequence). The CDR3 loop is CSVRLAGVPNEQFF.

The chain combines TRBV7-2 with TRBJ2-1. Per germline, CDR1 SGHTA and CDR2 FQGNSA. The CDR3 consists of 13 residues. This chain's CDR3 is CASSLALYREQFF.

The V and J genes are TRBV15 and TRBJ2-7; absent DNA, TCRdb's TRBD1 call cannot be checked. Germline V gene data show CDR1 as LNHNV and CDR2 as YYDKDF (reference sequence). This CDR3 comprises 15 residues. CDR3 amino acids: CATSRPPATGDEQYF.

CDR3 sequence: CASSSLGTELFF. This chain connects TRBV27 to TRBJ1-4; the TCRdb D gene call, TRBD1, has no DNA to confirm it. This CDR3 contains 12 residues. Per the germline V gene, CDR1 is MNHEY and CDR2 is SMNVEV (reference sequence).

The chain is built from TRBV7-2 and TRBJ2-1. In germline, CDR1 is SGHTA, CDR2 FQGNSA. CDR3 length: 14 amino acids. This CDR3 is CASSFGDSKPEQFF.